This entry features one T cell receptor (beta chain) sequence. The antigen is undetermined. TCRdb re-analysed the 5' RACE reads in MiXCR, keeping a single row per CDR3 protein. This table holds roughly 550,000 distinct CDR3 sequences, just over 20% found once. CDR3 length equals 15 residues. CDR1 is SGHVS, CDR2 FNYEAQ, per germline. V was clipped by 5 bases and J by 0 bases; unmatched bases: 4. These data belong to a study of T-cell memory formation after mild COVID-19. Study summary: TCR clusters were mostly confined to one donor each.

General study findings and limits: Mainly CM and EM harbored the contracting CD4+ clones; mainly EMRA harbored the CD8+ ones. Clones that shrank (day 15 to 85) were balanced CD4/CD8, whereas later expanders leaned CD4+.

The receptor comes from an adult woman who had mild COVID-19 (a few samples of this study predate the infection). Cell type and time point are not known. The sample was PBMCs or a T cell subset sorted from them (not recorded which). J is TRBJ2-7 and V is TRBV7-6; TRBD1 aligns across 10 bases. CDR3 region: CASSQGQGRSYEQYF. The CDR3 nucleotides are TGTGCCAGCAGCCAGGGACAGGGGCGCTCCTACGAGCAGTACTTC.